This T cell receptor (beta chain) was recorded in a study of response to subunit inactivated influenza vaccine. MiXCR, run by TCRdb on the RT-PCR reads, gives a single entry per CDR3 protein. Of about 540,000 distinct CDR3 sequences listed, less than 25% are singletons. This clonotype was recorded many times. The V segment lost 0 bases and the J segment 10 bases; nucleotides outside the gene matches: 13. CDR3 size: 16 residues. The germline V gene encodes CDR1 SGHRS and CDR2 YFSETQ. These data were also reused for a study on T cells expressing NK-cell markers. As that study records: 5'RACE template switching built TCR beta cDNA with unique molecular identifiers. In several experiments, sorting was restricted to alpha-beta TCR T cells by an anti-gamma-delta TCR antibody.

The sequencing here drew on CD4+ T cells sorted from PBMCs, taken 11 to 12 days after vaccination. This receptor was identified in a man between 50 and 59 years old who received an inactivated influenza vaccine. The chain links TRBV5-1 to TRBJ2-1, with TRBD2 identical over 7 bases. CDR3 bases: TGCGCCAGCAGCTTGGTCGGGGGAGGGCGGGCAGAGGAGCAGTTCTTC. This gives the protein CASSLVGGGRAEEQFF.